Sequencing of this T cell receptor beta chain was carried out in a study of shared clonotypes between healthy human individuals. Study-wide context: CD4 naive and memory got three plates each, CD8 naive two, CD8 memory one. Study-wide points: Specimens sampled were limited to blood, with tissue repertoires likely differing. In contrast to clonotypes shared by all four donors, non-shared clonotypes had lower generation probabilities. Relative to memory subsets, naive subsets generally showed larger estimated richness.

Using immunoSEQ multiplex PCR, the repertoire was profiled, and TCRdb retains in-frame clones only, with some absent. The repertoire has roughly 890,000 clones, 80% to 95% of them found once; the top ten carry less than 25%. With respect to this clone: Its target is not known.

Naive CD8 cells lacked CD45RO and underwent positive selection for CCR7, leaving out terminally differentiated effector memory CD45RA+ cells. The germline V and J ends were trimmed by 4 bases and 1 base, with 11 bases remaining between them. The CDR3 covers 15 residues. CDR1 LNHNV and CDR2 YYDKDF come from the germline V gene (reference sequence). Sequencing was performed on naive CD8+ T cells sorted from blood. The receptor was derived from a man aged 25-45 years in good health. The chain uses TRBV15 and TRBJ2-1; tentatively, D is TRBD1 (5 bases). The CDR3: CATSTVQGSYNEQFF. CDR3 DNA: TGTGCCACCAGCACAGTCCAGGGATCCTACAATGAGCAGTTCTTC.